This T cell receptor (beta chain) was identified during a study of glioma-infiltrating T cells after dendritic cell vaccination. Across the study: Patients had newly diagnosed or recurrent glioblastoma and received dendritic cell vaccines. At biweekly intervals, patients got three intradermal dendritic cell vaccine injections.

Indicated time point: after dendritic cell vaccination, including at tumor progression/relapse. Germline values: CDR1 GTSNPN, CDR2 SVGIG (reference sequence). V shed 2 bases, J shed 1 base, and the junction held 3 bases outside the gene matches. CDR3 length: 15 residues. As regards this clone: Its antigen is still unknown.

The data were produced by immunoSEQ multiplex PCR, yet TCRdb's version contains in-frame clones alone and is incomplete. Among 50,000 to 65,000 clones, approximately 81% were seen once, and the ten largest hold more than 8.5%. Regarding the study as a whole: Longer survival after dendritic cell vaccination followed higher pretreatment TIL content.

The source material was blood, sampled after dendritic cell vaccination. This receptor was taken from a human donor with glioblastoma. The chain recombines TRBV30 with TRBJ1-5, with 9 bases that match TRBD1. The CDR3 coding sequence is TGTGCCTGGAGTCGGGACAGGGAAAGCAATCAGCCCCAGCATTTT. The encoded protein is CAWSRDRESNQPQHF.